This T cell receptor beta chain was profiled in a study of circulating and synovial CD4+ cells in juvenile arthritis. The V end was cut by 10 bases, the J end by 1 base, with 8 bases between. The germline CDR1 and CDR2 sequences are MNHEY and SVGAGI. The CDR3 consists of 12 residues. The protocol was immunoSEQ multiplex PCR, while the TCRdb copy is restricted to in-frame clones and leaves out a portion. Of about 30,000 clones in the sample, 90% to 95% were seen once. The sample comprised CD4+ T cells from blood. This receptor was identified in a human donor with juvenile idiopathic arthritis. The V call is TRBV6-5, the J call TRBJ1-3; D gene unclear. CDR3 loop: CATTTSGNTIYF. DNA for the CDR3: TGTGCCACAACCACATCTGGAAACACCATATATTTT.